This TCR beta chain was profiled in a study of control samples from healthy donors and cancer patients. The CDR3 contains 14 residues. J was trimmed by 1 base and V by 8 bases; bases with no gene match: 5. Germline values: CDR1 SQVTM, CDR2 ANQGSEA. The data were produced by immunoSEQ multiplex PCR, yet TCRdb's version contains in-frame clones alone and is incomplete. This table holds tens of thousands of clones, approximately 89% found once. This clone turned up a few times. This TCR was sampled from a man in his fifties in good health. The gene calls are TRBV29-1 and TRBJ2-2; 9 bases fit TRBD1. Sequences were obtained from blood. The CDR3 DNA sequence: TGCAGCACCCGGACAGGGGTGAACACCGGGGAGCTGTTTTTT. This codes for CSTRTGVNTGELFF.